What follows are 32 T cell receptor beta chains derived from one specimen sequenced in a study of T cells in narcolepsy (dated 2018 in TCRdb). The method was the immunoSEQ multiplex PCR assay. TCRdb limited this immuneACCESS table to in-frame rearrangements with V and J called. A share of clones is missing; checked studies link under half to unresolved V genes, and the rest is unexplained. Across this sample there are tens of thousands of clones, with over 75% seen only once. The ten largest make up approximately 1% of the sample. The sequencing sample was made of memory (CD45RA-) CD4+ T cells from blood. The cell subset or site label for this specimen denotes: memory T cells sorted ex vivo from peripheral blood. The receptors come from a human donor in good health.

Here the CDR3 reads CASSILAGSSYEQYF. The CDR3 coding sequence is TGTGCCAGTAGTATACTAGCGGGGAGCTCCTACGAGCAGTACTTC. The V and J genes are TRBV19 and TRBJ2-7; 9 nucleotides line up with TRBD2. This CDR3 is built from 15 residues. Germline V gene lookup returns CDR1 LNHDA and CDR2 SQIVND (reference sequence). The trim removed 2 bases at V and 0 bases at J, leaving 2 bases unmatched.

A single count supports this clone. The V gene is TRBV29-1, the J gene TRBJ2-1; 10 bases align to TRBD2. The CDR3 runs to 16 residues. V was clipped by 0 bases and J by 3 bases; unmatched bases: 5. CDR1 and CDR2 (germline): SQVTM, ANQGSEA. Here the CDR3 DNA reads TGCAGCGTTGAAGATCTAAGCGGGAGGGGCTACAATGAGCAGTTCTTC. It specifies CSVEDLSGRGYNEQFF.

CDR3 DNA: TGTGCCAGCAGCCTGGACATGGAGACCCAGTACTTC. Its translation is CASSLDMETQYF. This chain connects TRBV11-2 to TRBJ2-5; D may be TRBD1 (5 bases). The CDR3 spans 12 residues. V was shortened by 5 bases and J by 5 bases, with 9 bases between the two germline ends. Germline V gene sequence: CDR1 SGHAT, CDR2 FQNNGV.

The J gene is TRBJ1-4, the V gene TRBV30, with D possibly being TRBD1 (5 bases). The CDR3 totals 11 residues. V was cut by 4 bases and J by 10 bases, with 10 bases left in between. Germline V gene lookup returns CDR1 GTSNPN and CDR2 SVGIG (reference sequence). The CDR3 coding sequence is TGTGCCTGGACACCGGGGCTAAAACTGTTTTTT. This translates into CAWTPGLKLFF.

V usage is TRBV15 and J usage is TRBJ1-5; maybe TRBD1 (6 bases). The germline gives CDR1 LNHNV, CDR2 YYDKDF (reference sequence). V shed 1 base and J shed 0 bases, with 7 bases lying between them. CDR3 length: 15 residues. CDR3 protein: CATSRGTVSNQPQHF. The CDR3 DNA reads TGTGCCACCAGCAGAGGGACAGTTAGCAATCAGCCCCAGCATTTT.

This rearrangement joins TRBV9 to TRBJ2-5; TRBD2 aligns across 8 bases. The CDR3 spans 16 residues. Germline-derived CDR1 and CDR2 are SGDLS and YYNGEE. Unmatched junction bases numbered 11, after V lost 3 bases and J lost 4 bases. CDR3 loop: CASSALPAGVRETQYF. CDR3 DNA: TGTGCCAGCAGCGCGCTTCCAGCGGGAGTGAGAGAGACCCAGTACTTC.

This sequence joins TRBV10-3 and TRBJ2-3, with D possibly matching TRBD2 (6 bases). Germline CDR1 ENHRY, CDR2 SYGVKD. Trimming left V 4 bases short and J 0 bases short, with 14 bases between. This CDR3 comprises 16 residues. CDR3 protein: CAISGPVAGSTDTQYF. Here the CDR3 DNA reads TGTGCCATCAGTGGGCCCGTCGCGGGGAGCACAGATACGCAGTATTTT.

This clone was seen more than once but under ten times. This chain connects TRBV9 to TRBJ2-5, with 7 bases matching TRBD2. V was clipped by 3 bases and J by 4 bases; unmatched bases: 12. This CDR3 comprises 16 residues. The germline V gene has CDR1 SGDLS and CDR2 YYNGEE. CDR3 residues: CASSGPPVGGGETQYF. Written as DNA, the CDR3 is TGTGCCAGCAGCGGTCCCCCCGTGGGGGGGGGAGAGACCCAGTACTTC.

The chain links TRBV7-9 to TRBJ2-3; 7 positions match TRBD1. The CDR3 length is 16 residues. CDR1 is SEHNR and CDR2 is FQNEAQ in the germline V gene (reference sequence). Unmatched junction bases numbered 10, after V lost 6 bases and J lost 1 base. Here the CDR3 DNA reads TGTGCCAGCAGTCAGGTAAAGGGGGCTGGCACAGATACGCAGTATTTT. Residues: CASSQVKGAGTDTQYF.

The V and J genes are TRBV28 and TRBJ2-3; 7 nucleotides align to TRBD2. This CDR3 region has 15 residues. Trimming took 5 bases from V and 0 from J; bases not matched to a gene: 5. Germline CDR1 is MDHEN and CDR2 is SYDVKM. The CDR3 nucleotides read TGTGCCAGCAGTCTACCTAGCGGTAGCACAGATACGCAGTATTTT. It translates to CASSLPSGSTDTQYF.

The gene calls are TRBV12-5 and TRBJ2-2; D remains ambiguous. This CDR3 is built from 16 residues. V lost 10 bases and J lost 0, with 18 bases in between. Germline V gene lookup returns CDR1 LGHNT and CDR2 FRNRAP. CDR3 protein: CATPIPDGSNTGELFF. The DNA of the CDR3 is TGTGCTACCCCAATACCCGACGGGTCGAACACCGGGGAGCTGTTTTTT.

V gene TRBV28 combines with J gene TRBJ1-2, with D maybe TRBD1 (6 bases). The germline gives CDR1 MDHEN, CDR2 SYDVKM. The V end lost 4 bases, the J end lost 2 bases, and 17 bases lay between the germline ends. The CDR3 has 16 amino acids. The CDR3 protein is CASSSHQAGVNYGYTF. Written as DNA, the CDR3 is TGTGCCAGCAGTTCCCATCAGGCAGGGGTAAACTATGGCTACACCTTC.

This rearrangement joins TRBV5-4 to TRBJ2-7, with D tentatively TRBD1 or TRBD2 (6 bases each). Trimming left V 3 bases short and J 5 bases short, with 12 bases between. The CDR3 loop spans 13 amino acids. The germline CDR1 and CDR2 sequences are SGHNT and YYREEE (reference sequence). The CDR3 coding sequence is TGTGCCAGCAGCTCGAAGGGGGGCCACGAGCAGTACTTC. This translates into CASSSKGGHEQYF.

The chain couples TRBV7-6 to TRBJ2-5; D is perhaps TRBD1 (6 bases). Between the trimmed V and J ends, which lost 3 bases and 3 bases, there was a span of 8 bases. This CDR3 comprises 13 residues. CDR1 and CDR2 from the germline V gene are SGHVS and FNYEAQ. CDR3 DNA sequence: TGTGCCAGCAGCTTTCCAGGGGAAGAGACCCAGTACTTC. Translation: CASSFPGEETQYF.

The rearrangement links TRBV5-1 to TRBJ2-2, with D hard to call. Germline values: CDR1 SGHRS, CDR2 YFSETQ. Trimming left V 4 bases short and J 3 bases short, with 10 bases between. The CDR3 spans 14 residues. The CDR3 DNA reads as TGCGCCAGCAGCGGGTCTGCCGACACCGGGGAGCTGTTTTTT. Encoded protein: CASSGSADTGELFF.

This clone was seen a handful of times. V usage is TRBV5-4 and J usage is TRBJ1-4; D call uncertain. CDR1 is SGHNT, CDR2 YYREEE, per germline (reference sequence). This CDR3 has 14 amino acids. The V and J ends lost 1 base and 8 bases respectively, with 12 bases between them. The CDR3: CASSLSGVDEKLFF. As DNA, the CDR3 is TGTGCCAGCAGCTTGTCTGGGGTTGACGAAAAACTGTTTTTT.

For the CDR3, the DNA is TGTGCCAGCAGCTCACGAGGGCACGGTGAAAAACTGTTTTTT. This codes for CASSSRGHGEKLFF. V and J are TRBV7-2 and TRBJ1-4, with no clear D. Germline CDR1 reads SGHTA; CDR2 reads FQGNSA. V lost 4 bases to trimming and J lost 7 bases, with 13 bases between them. This CDR3 has 14 residues.

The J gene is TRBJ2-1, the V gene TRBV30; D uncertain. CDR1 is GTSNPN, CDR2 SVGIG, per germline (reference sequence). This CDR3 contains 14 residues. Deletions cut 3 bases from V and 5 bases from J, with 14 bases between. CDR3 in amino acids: CAWSKESLHNEQFF. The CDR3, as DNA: TGTGCCTGGAGCAAGGAGTCCCTTCACAATGAGCAGTTCTTC.

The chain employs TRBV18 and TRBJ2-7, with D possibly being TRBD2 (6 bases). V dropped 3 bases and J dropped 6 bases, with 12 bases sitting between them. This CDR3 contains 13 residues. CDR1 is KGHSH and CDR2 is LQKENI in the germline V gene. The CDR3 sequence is CASSPETSTEQYF. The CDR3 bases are TGTGCCAGCTCACCCGAAACTAGCACCGAGCAGTACTTC. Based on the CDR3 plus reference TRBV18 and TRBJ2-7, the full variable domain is NAGVMQNPRHLVRRRGQEARLRCSPMKGHSHVYWYRQLPEEGLKFMVYLQKENIIDESGMPKERFSAEFPKEGPSILRIQQVVRGDSAAYFCASSPETSTEQYFGPGTRLTVT.

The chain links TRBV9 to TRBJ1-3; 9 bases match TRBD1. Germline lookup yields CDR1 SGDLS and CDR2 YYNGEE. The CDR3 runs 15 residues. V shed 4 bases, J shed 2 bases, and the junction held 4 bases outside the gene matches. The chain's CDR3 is CASSPRTGAGNTIYF. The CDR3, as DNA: TGTGCCAGCAGCCCTCGGACAGGGGCTGGAAACACCATATATTTT.

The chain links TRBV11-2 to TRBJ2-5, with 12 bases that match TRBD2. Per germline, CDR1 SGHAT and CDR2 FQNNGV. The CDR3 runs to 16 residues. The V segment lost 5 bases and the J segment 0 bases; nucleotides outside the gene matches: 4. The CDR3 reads CASSLGLAGYQETQYF. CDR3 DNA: TGTGCCAGCAGCCTTGGACTAGCGGGGTACCAAGAGACCCAGTACTTC.

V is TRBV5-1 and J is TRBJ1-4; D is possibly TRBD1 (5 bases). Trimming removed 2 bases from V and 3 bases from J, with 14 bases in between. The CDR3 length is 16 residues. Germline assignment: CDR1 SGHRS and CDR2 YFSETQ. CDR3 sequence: CASSFGGKGSNEKLFF. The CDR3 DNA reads TGCGCCAGCAGCTTTGGGGGGAAGGGGTCTAATGAAAAACTGTTTTTT. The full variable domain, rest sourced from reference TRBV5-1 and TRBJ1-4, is KAGVTQTPRYLIKTRGQQVTLSCSPISGHRSVSWYQQTPGQGLQFLFEYFSETQRNKGNFPGRFSGRQFSNSRSEMNVSTLELGDSALYLCASSFGGKGSNEKLFFGSGTQLSVL.

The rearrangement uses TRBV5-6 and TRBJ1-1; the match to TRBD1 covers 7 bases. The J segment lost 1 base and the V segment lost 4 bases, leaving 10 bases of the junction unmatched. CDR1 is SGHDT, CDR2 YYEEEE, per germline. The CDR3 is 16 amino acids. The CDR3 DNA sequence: TGTGCCAGCAGCCTGAGTGGGACAGCCAGGAACACTGAAGCTTTCTTT. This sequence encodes CASSLSGTARNTEAFF.

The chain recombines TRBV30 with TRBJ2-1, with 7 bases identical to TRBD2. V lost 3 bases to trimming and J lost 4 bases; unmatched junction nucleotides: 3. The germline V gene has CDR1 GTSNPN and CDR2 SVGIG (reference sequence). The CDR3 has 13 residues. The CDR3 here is CAWSLLAYNEQFF. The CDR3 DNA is TGTGCCTGGAGCCTACTAGCGTACAATGAGCAGTTCTTC. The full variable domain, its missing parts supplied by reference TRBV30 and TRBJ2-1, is SQTIHQWPATLVQPVGSPLSLECTVEGTSNPNLYWYRQAAGRGLQLLFYSVGIGQISSEVPQNLSASRPQDRQFILSSKKLLLSDSGFYLCAWSLLAYNEQFFGPGTRLTVL.

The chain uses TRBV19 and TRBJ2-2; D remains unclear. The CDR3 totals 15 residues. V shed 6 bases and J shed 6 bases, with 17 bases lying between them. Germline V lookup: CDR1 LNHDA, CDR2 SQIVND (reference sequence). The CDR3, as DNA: TGTGCCAGTAGCCCCCGTGCCCGGATATCCGGGGAGCTGTTTTTT. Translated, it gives CASSPRARISGELFF.

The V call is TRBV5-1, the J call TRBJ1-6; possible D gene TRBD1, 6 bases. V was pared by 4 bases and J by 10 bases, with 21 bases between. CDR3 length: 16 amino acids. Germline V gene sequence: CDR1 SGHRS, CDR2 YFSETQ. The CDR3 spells CASSVRGGEGGSPLHF. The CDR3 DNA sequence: TGCGCCAGCAGCGTGCGCGGGGGCGAGGGAGGGTCACCCCTCCACTTT.

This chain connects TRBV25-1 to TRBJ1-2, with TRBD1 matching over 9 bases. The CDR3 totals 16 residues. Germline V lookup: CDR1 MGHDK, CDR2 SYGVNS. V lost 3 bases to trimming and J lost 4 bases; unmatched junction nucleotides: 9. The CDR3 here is CASSEPGTGGTYGYTF. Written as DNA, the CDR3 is TGTGCCAGCAGTGAGCCCGGAACAGGGGGCACCTATGGCTACACCTTC.

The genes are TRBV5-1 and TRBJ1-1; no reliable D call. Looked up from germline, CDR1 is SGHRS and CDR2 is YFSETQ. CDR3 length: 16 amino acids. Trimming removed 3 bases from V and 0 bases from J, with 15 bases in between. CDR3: CASSSFRPGMNTEAFF. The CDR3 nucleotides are TGCGCCAGCAGCTCGTTCCGTCCGGGGATGAACACTGAAGCTTTCTTT.

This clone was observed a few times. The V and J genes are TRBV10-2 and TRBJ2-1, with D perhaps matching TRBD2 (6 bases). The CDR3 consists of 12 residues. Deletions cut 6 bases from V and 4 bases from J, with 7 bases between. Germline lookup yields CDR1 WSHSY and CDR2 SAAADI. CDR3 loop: CASRGLYNEQFF. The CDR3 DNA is TGCGCCAGCAGGGGACTTTACAATGAGCAGTTCTTC.

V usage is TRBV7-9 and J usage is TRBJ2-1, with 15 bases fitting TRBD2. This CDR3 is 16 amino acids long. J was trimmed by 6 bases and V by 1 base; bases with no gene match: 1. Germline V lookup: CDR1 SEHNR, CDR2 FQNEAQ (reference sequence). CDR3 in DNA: TGTGCCAGCAGCTTAGGGGGACTAGCGGGAGGCAATGAGCAGTTCTTC. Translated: CASSLGGLAGGNEQFF.

The CDR3 nucleotides are TGTGCCAGCCGAAAATCAGGGGGCTATACTGAAGCTTTCTTT. Encoded protein: CASRKSGGYTEAFF. The gene calls are TRBV28 and TRBJ1-1, with TRBD1 matching 8 bases. The CDR3 consists of 14 residues. Unmatched junction bases numbered 10, after V lost 8 bases and J lost 5 bases. Germline CDR1 reads MDHEN; CDR2 reads SYDVKM.

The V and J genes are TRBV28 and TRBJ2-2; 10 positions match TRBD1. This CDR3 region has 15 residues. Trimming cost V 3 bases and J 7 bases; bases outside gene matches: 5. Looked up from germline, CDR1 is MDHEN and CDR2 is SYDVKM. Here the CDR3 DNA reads TGTGCCAGCAGTTTCCGGGACAGGGGAATCGGGGAGCTGTTTTTT. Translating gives CASSFRDRGIGELFF. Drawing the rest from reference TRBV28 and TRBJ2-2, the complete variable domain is DVKVTQSSRYLVKRTGEKVFLECVQDMDHENMFWYRQDPGLGLRLIYFSYDVKMKEKGDIPEGYSVSREKKERFSLILESASTNQTSMYLCASSFRDRGIGELFFGEGSRLTVL.